The T cell receptor (beta chain) described here comes from a study of metastatic and nonmetastatic thyroid tumors. Looking at the study overall: Blood and tumor or nodule tissue repertoires from malignant and benign thyroid patients were compared. Overall study results and limits: The study reportedly found significantly higher TCR beta diversity in malignant thyroid tumors than benign nodules, in blood and tumor.

No treatment had been given to any patient before thyroid surgery. Trimming cost V 6 bases and J 5 bases, with 8 bases left between them. There are 11 residues in the CDR3. From germline, CDR1 is MNHEY and CDR2 SVGEGT. On this clone itself: Its cognate antigen is unknown.

Using MiXCR, TCRdb re-called clones from the PCR reads. The data show about 33,000 clones, with over 15% seen just once and 9.5% to 15% held by the top ten. The chain joins TRBV6-2 or TRBV6-3 to TRBJ2-7; D unresolved. This receptor was obtained from a male donor with papillary thyroid cancer or a benign thyroid nodule (not recorded which). Some clones in this sample may be carry-over from other donors' samples. Sequencing input: blood. The DNA for the CDR3 is TGTGCCAGCAGCAGGTTCAACGAGCAGTACTTC. This gives the protein CASSRFNEQYF.